What follows describes a single T cell receptor beta chain. The antigen remains unidentified. The data were obtained in a study of metastatic and nonmetastatic thyroid tumors. Study-level information: It was across blood and tumor or nodule tissue from malignant and benign thyroid patients that repertoires were compared. Study conclusions and caveats: It was reported that TCR beta diversity was significantly higher in malignant thyroid tumors than benign nodules, in blood and tumor.

Ahead of thyroid surgery, no patient had received treatment of any kind. Methods used by the authors: Clinicopathological groups supplied CDR3 differences that were used to build a distant-metastasis classifier for papillary thyroid cancer. With MiXCR, TCRdb called clones anew from the PCR reads. The V and J calls shown here were made by TCRdb, not taken from the authors' results. This sample has some 19,000 clones; just over 25% occur once, and the top ten carry around 3%. This CDR3 contains 15 residues. Per germline, CDR1 SGDLS and CDR2 YYNGEE. After removal of 3 bases from V and 7 bases from J, the junction contained 9 bases not matched to a gene.

The receptor was derived from a male donor with papillary thyroid cancer or a benign thyroid nodule (not recorded which). Some clones in this sample may be carry-over from other donors' samples. The chain has TRBV9 and TRBJ1-2; TRBD1 aligns across 10 bases. Sequencing used blood. This CDR3 reads CASSGNDRGQFGYTF. The CDR3 DNA follows: TGTGCCAGCAGCGGAAATGACAGGGGGCAGTTTGGCTACACCTTC.